This is a list of T cell receptor beta chains from one sample in a study of T cells in Graves' hyperthyroidism and ophthalmopathy. TCRdb itself ran the multiplex PCR reads through MiXCR, one entry per CDR3 protein. The data hold about 180,000 distinct CDR3 sequences, with over 15% observed a single time. Material: blood. Receptors were obtained from a woman aged 50 to 60 with Graves' hyperthyroidism. Each CDR3 is given with its conserved first and last residue. A D gene is named only where the DNA matches it firmly. Rows give clone size only sometimes, using once, few, many, or a class for an expanded clone.

CDR3 protein: CASRNSYYGYTF; CDR3 DNA: TGTGCCAGCAGGAATTCGTATTATGGCTACACCTTC; clone size: -; J gene: TRBJ1-2; CDR3 length: 12; V gene: TRBV6-1; D gene: -
CDR3 protein: CASSVGGIGETQYF; CDR3 DNA: TGTGCCAGCAGCGTCGGGGGGATTGGAGAGACCCAGTACTTC; clone size: many; J gene: TRBJ2-5; CDR3 length: 14; V gene: TRBV27; D gene: TRBD2
CDR3 protein: CASSALPAGADTQYF; CDR3 DNA: TGTGCCAGCAGCGCTCTTCCAGCCGGGGCAGATACGCAGTATTTT; clone size: -; J gene: TRBJ2-3; CDR3 length: 15; V gene: TRBV9; D gene: -
CDR3 protein: CASSYQIDSNQPQHF; CDR3 DNA: TGTGCCAGCAGTTACCAGATAGATAGCAATCAGCCCCAGCATTTT; clone size: many; J gene: TRBJ1-5; CDR3 length: 15; V gene: TRBV6-5; D gene: -
CDR3 protein: CASSEALRAGVGKELFF; CDR3 DNA: TGTGCCAGCAGTGAAGCGCTTAGAGCGGGGGTTGGAAAGGAGCTGTTTTTT; clone size: many; J gene: TRBJ2-2; CDR3 length: 17; V gene: TRBV2; D gene: TRBD2
CDR3 protein: CASSFASGRETQYF; CDR3 DNA: TGTGCCAGCAGCTTCGCTAGCGGGCGGGAGACCCAGTACTTC; clone size: many; J gene: TRBJ2-5; CDR3 length: 14; V gene: TRBV11-2; D gene: TRBD2
CDR3 protein: CAISQGIRQPQHF; CDR3 DNA: TGTGCCATCTCACAGGGAATAAGGCAGCCCCAGCATTTT; clone size: many; J gene: TRBJ1-5; CDR3 length: 13; V gene: TRBV28; D gene: -
CDR3 protein: CASRAGTTVTGELFF; CDR3 DNA: TGCGCCAGCAGAGCCGGGACAACGGTCACCGGGGAGCTGTTTTTT; clone size: many; J gene: TRBJ2-2; CDR3 length: 15; V gene: TRBV5-1; D gene: -
CDR3 protein: CASRGTGDNEKLFF; CDR3 DNA: TGTGCCAGCAGAGGGACAGGAGATAATGAAAAACTGTTTTTT; clone size: many; J gene: TRBJ1-4; CDR3 length: 14; V gene: TRBV6-1; D gene: TRBD1
CDR3 protein: CASSPGQISSGSTIYF; CDR3 DNA: TGTGCCAGCTCACCGGGACAGATTAGCTCTGGAAGCACCATATATTTT; clone size: once; J gene: TRBJ1-3; CDR3 length: 16; V gene: TRBV18; D gene: TRBD1
CDR3 protein: CATRRNRENYGYTF; CDR3 DNA: TGCGCCACCCGCCGGAACAGAGAAAACTATGGCTACACCTTC; clone size: many; J gene: TRBJ1-2; CDR3 length: 14; V gene: TRBV5-1; D gene: -
CDR3 protein: CVSSQAEAGAYNEQFF; CDR3 DNA: TGTGTCAGCAGCCAAGCTGAGGCGGGGGCGTACAATGAGCAGTTCTTC; clone size: -; J gene: TRBJ2-1; CDR3 length: 16; V gene: TRBV4-2; D gene: -
CDR3 protein: CASSYSIVRQGRNTGELFF; CDR3 DNA: TGTGCCAGCAGTTACTCGATTGTTCGACAGGGAAGGAACACCGGGGAGCTGTTTTTT; clone size: many; J gene: TRBJ2-2; CDR3 length: 19; V gene: TRBV6-2/TRBV6-3; D gene: TRBD1
CDR3 protein: CASSLGLGYNEQFF; CDR3 DNA: TGTGCCAGCAGCTTGGGACTGGGGTACAATGAGCAGTTCTTC; clone size: -; J gene: TRBJ2-1; CDR3 length: 14; V gene: TRBV11-3; D gene: -
CDR3 protein: CASSLGQDGDTQYF; CDR3 DNA: TGTGCCAGCAGCTTAGGGCAGGATGGAGATACGCAGTATTTT; clone size: -; J gene: TRBJ2-3; CDR3 length: 14; V gene: TRBV7-9; D gene: -
CDR3 protein: CASSDPAGPQDSPLHF; CDR3 DNA: TGTGCCAGCAGTGATCCCGCGGGCCCCCAAGATTCACCCCTCCACTTT; clone size: -; J gene: TRBJ1-6; CDR3 length: 16; V gene: TRBV6-4; D gene: -
CDR3 protein: CATRASHNNEQFF; CDR3 DNA: TGTGCCACCAGAGCGAGCCATAACAATGAGCAGTTCTTC; clone size: many; J gene: TRBJ2-1; CDR3 length: 13; V gene: TRBV28; D gene: -
CDR3 protein: CSVEGWGGASTDTQYF; CDR3 DNA: TGCAGCGTCGAAGGTTGGGGGGGGGCGAGCACAGATACGCAGTATTTT; clone size: many; J gene: TRBJ2-3; CDR3 length: 16; V gene: TRBV29-1; D gene: -
CDR3 protein: CASSQVPDRGREQFF; CDR3 DNA: TGCGCCAGCAGCCAAGTCCCGGACAGGGGGCGTGAGCAGTTCTTC; clone size: -; J gene: TRBJ2-1; CDR3 length: 15; V gene: TRBV4-1; D gene: TRBD1
CDR3 protein: CACSLHRGSNTEAFF; CDR3 DNA: TGTGCCTGCAGCTTACACAGGGGATCGAACACTGAAGCTTTCTTT; clone size: few; J gene: TRBJ1-1; CDR3 length: 15; V gene: TRBV7-8; D gene: TRBD1
CDR3 protein: CATSDFSEGDANTEAFF; CDR3 DNA: TGTGCCACCAGTGATTTTAGCGAGGGGGACGCGAACACTGAAGCTTTCTTT; clone size: once; J gene: TRBJ1-1; CDR3 length: 17; V gene: TRBV24-1; D gene: -
CDR3 protein: CASSSSDRSPLEQYF; CDR3 DNA: TGTGCCAGCAGCTCCTCGGACAGGAGTCCTCTCGAGCAGTACTTC; clone size: many; J gene: TRBJ2-7; CDR3 length: 15; V gene: TRBV28; D gene: TRBD1
CDR3 protein: CASGAPENYGYTF; CDR3 DNA: TGTGCCAGCGGAGCGCCCGAGAACTATGGCTACACCTTC; clone size: many; J gene: TRBJ1-2; CDR3 length: 13; V gene: TRBV3-1; D gene: -
CDR3 protein: CASRITGGSYEQYF; CDR3 DNA: TGTGCCAGCAGGATTACAGGGGGTTCCTACGAGCAGTACTTC; clone size: many; J gene: TRBJ2-7; CDR3 length: 14; V gene: TRBV6-1; D gene: TRBD1
CDR3 protein: CASSTGQGSIEQFF; CDR3 DNA: TGTGCCAGTAGCACTGGACAGGGATCGATTGAGCAGTTCTTC; clone size: few; J gene: TRBJ2-1; CDR3 length: 14; V gene: TRBV19; D gene: TRBD1
CDR3 protein: CASSETGYQPQHF; CDR3 DNA: TGCGCCAGCAGTGAGACAGGTTATCAGCCCCAGCATTTT; clone size: many; J gene: TRBJ1-5; CDR3 length: 13; V gene: TRBV10-2; D gene: -
CDR3 protein: CASSLEGRSYNEQFF; CDR3 DNA: TGTGCCAGCAGCTTAGAGGGCAGATCCTACAATGAGCAGTTCTTC; clone size: -; J gene: TRBJ2-1; CDR3 length: 15; V gene: TRBV7-2; D gene: -
CDR3 protein: CASSFSPYEQYF; CDR3 DNA: TGTGCCAGCAGTTTCTCTCCCTACGAGCAGTACTTC; clone size: many; J gene: TRBJ2-7; CDR3 length: 12; V gene: TRBV27; D gene: -
CDR3 protein: CASCRAAQNTEAFF; CDR3 DNA: TGTGCCAGCTGCCGGGCAGCCCAGAACACTGAAGCTTTCTTT; clone size: many; J gene: TRBJ1-1; CDR3 length: 14; V gene: TRBV12-3/TRBV12-4; D gene: -
CDR3 protein: CSVRTGVATEAFF; CDR3 DNA: TGCAGCGTACGGACAGGGGTGGCCACTGAAGCTTTCTTT; clone size: few; J gene: TRBJ1-1; CDR3 length: 13; V gene: TRBV29-1; D gene: TRBD1
CDR3 protein: CASSQVTGRETQYF; CDR3 DNA: TGTGCCAGCAGCCAAGTGACAGGGAGGGAGACCCAGTACTTC; clone size: many; J gene: TRBJ2-5; CDR3 length: 14; V gene: TRBV3-1; D gene: -
CDR3 protein: CASSQVGLTNTEAFF; CDR3 DNA: TGTGCCAGCAGTCAAGTAGGACTCACGAACACTGAAGCTTTCTTT; clone size: many; J gene: TRBJ1-1; CDR3 length: 15; V gene: TRBV6-2/TRBV6-3; D gene: -
CDR3 protein: CATSMDISGNTIYF; CDR3 DNA: TGTGCCACCAGCATGGACATCTCTGGAAACACCATATATTTT; clone size: many; J gene: TRBJ1-3; CDR3 length: 14; V gene: TRBV15; D gene: -
CDR3 protein: CSAPVGPGNTIYF; CDR3 DNA: TGCAGCGCTCCAGTGGGCCCTGGAAACACCATATATTTT; clone size: -; J gene: TRBJ1-3; CDR3 length: 13; V gene: TRBV29-1; D gene: -
CDR3 protein: CASSRQRNTEAFF; CDR3 DNA: TGTGCCAGTAGTCGGCAGAGGAACACTGAAGCTTTCTTT; clone size: many; J gene: TRBJ1-1; CDR3 length: 13; V gene: TRBV19; D gene: -
CDR3 protein: CASSRARPSSYNEQFF; CDR3 DNA: TGTGCCAGCAGCCGGGCGCGGCCGAGCTCCTACAATGAGCAGTTCTTC; clone size: many; J gene: TRBJ2-1; CDR3 length: 16; V gene: TRBV11-1; D gene: -
CDR3 protein: CASRRERNTEAFF; CDR3 DNA: TGTGCCAGCAGGAGGGAAAGGAACACTGAAGCTTTCTTT; clone size: many; J gene: TRBJ1-1; CDR3 length: 13; V gene: TRBV6-4; D gene: -
CDR3 protein: CASSFRGTGDYGYTF; CDR3 DNA: TGTGCCAGCAGCTTTAGGGGGACAGGGGACTATGGCTACACCTTC; clone size: few; J gene: TRBJ1-2; CDR3 length: 15; V gene: TRBV7-2; D gene: TRBD1
CDR3 protein: CASSQDIRGQFF; CDR3 DNA: TGTGCCAGCAGCCAAGATATAAGGGGTCAGTTCTTC; clone size: many; J gene: TRBJ2-1; CDR3 length: 12; V gene: TRBV3-1; D gene: -
CDR3 protein: CASVGERNTEAFF; CDR3 DNA: TGTGCCAGCGTGGGCGAACGGAACACTGAAGCTTTCTTT; clone size: few; J gene: TRBJ1-1; CDR3 length: 13; V gene: TRBV2; D gene: -
CDR3 protein: CASSIAPIAGGPYNEQFF; CDR3 DNA: TGTGCCAGTAGTATAGCCCCTATAGCGGGGGGCCCCTACAATGAGCAGTTCTTC; clone size: few; J gene: TRBJ2-1; CDR3 length: 18; V gene: TRBV19; D gene: TRBD2